The 16 T cell receptor beta chains below come from one sample, sequenced in a study of post-analysis software for immune sequencing data (dated by TCRdb to between 2014 and 2016). Here is what the overall study found, with its caveats: Patients showed significantly higher frequencies than controls for about five TRBV segments, among them TRBV5-6, TRBV5-1 and TRBV20-1.

Library creation used PCR. Data came from an Illumina HiSeq 2500. To reduce PCR and sequencing biases, unique molecular identifiers were built into the TCR beta cDNA libraries. TCRdb handled the public reads itself, with Q25 trimming in fastp and clone calling in MiXCR, and kept productive beta chains. Records with the same CDR3 protein are collapsed into one entry carrying the most frequent genes and DNA. Counted in this sample were 550,000 to 700,000 distinct CDR3 sequences; 44% of them appeared once. The top ten clonotypes cover approximately 1.7% of the sample. These TCRs' antigens remain unknown. The specimen was blood. These receptors were taken from a girl aged 10-17 years with multiple sclerosis.

The chain links TRBV27 to TRBJ2-4; 10 nucleotides align to TRBD1. Germline-derived CDR1 and CDR2 are MNHEY and SMNVEV (reference sequence). The CDR3 covers 13 residues. Germline trimming cut 6 bases from V and 14 bases from J; bases unmatched to any gene: 10. The CDR3 sequence is CASSWDRGSQEYF. The CDR3 DNA is TGTGCCAGCAGCTGGGACAGGGGTTCTCAGGAGTACTTC.

Only a few counts were recorded for this clonotype. V usage is TRBV11-3 and J usage is TRBJ1-1, with 8 bases fitting TRBD1. The CDR3 has 15 amino acids. The V and J ends lost 0 bases and 4 bases, in that order; junction bases with no gene match: 4. Germline assignment: CDR1 SGHNT and CDR2 YENEEA. CDR3 residues: CASSLDRTGSTEAFF. For the CDR3, the DNA is TGTGCCAGCAGCTTAGACCGGACAGGGAGCACTGAAGCTTTCTTT. Full variable domain (remainder filled in from reference TRBV11-3 and TRBJ1-1): EAGVVQSPRYKIIEKKQPVAFWCNPISGHNTLYWYLQNLGQGPELLIRYENEEAVDDSQLPKDRFSAERLKGVDSTLKIQPAELGDSAVYLCASSLDRTGSTEAFFGQGTRLTVV.

The rearrangement uses TRBV24-1 and TRBJ1-2; D ambiguous. Trimming took off 7 bases at V and 0 bases at J, with 20 bases between the two ends. Germline V CDR1 and CDR2: KGHDR, SFDVKD. The CDR3 extends over 17 amino acids. CDR3 DNA sequence: TGTGCCACCAGACCTTTACGGAGAATTACAGCTAACTATGGCTACACCTTC. This translates into CATRPLRRITANYGYTF.

This CDR3 reads CASSLSTVQETQYF. The CDR3 nucleotides are TGCGCCAGCAGCTTGTCGACAGTTCAAGAGACCCAGTACTTC. This chain connects TRBV5-1 to TRBJ2-5, with D possibly being TRBD1 (5 bases). The CDR3 has 14 amino acids. The V end was cut by 1 base, the J end by 2 bases, with 9 bases between. Per germline, CDR1 SGHRS and CDR2 YFSETQ. Full variable domain (rest looked up from reference TRBV5-1 and TRBJ2-5): KAGVTQTPRYLIKTRGQQVTLSCSPISGHRSVSWYQQTPGQGLQFLFEYFSETQRNKGNFPGRFSGRQFSNSRSEMNVSTLELGDSALYLCASSLSTVQETQYFGPGTRLLVL.

The gene calls are TRBV5-1 and TRBJ2-2; 10 bases match TRBD1. The CDR3 runs to 15 residues. Trimming took 4 bases from V and 1 from J; bases not matched to a gene: 1. Germline V lookup: CDR1 SGHRS, CDR2 YFSETQ. The chain's CDR3 is CASSGTGENTGELFF. The CDR3 DNA sequence: TGCGCCAGCAGCGGGACAGGGGAGAACACCGGGGAGCTGTTTTTT.

This clonotype was counted only a few times. This chain uses TRBV12-3 or TRBV12-4 with TRBJ2-5; the D gene is possibly TRBD2 (6 bases). The DNA end lines up better with TRBJ2-7; the J call may be wrong. CDR3 length: 14 residues. The CDR3 DNA sequence: TGTGCCAGCAGTTGGATTGGAGGGTTCAACGAGCAGTACTTC. Its protein product is CASSWIGGFNEQYF.

The chain joins TRBV20-1 to TRBJ1-2; D is perhaps TRBD1 (6 bases). Germline V gives CDR1 DFQATT, CDR2 SNEGSKA (reference sequence). V lost 1 base and J 4 bases, leaving 10 bases between the germline ends. The CDR3 has 13 amino acids. The CDR3 sequence is CSARAGTIYGYTF. The CDR3 DNA sequence: TGCAGTGCTAGAGCCGGGACAATCTATGGCTACACCTTC.

This clonotype turned up a few times. The J gene is TRBJ2-7, the V gene TRBV7-3; 9 bases are a match to TRBD1. The CDR3 is 14 amino acids. Germline V gene data show CDR1 as SGHTA and CDR2 as FQGTGA. V lost 5 bases to trimming and J lost 6 bases; unmatched junction nucleotides: 8. CDR3 sequence (DNA): TGTGCCAGCAGCGCCCCCGGGACAGGGAGCGAGCAGTACTTC. It is translated as CASSAPGTGSEQYF.

The V and J genes are TRBV7-6 and TRBJ2-1, with 12 bases matching TRBD2. J lost 6 bases, V lost 5 bases, and 8 bases had no gene match. Germline assignment: CDR1 SGHVS and CDR2 FNYEAQ. CDR3 size: 16 residues. In DNA form, the CDR3 reads TGTGCCAGCAGCCGTCTAGCGGGGGGGCTTGGCAATGAGCAGTTCTTC. Translated, it gives CASSRLAGGLGNEQFF.

On this clonotype itself: Since the CDR3 does not end with the conserved phenylalanine or tryptophan, this likely comes from a read error. This chain joins TRBV5-6 and TRBJ2-7; 9 bases line up with TRBD2. The CDR3 runs 15 residues. Per germline, CDR1 SGHDT and CDR2 YYEEEE. With 0 bases clipped from V and 2 bases from J, the junction kept 3 bases outside the gene matches. In DNA form, the CDR3 reads TGTGCCAGCAGCTTGGGTCTAGCGGGAACCTACGAGCAGTACTGC. It translates to CASSLGLAGTYEQYC.

The CDR3 spells CASSQVRWPGGAPGANVLTF. The CDR3 DNA is TGTGCCAGCAGCCAAGTCCGATGGCCAGGGGGCGCCCCTGGGGCCAACGTCCTGACTTTC. The V gene is TRBV3-1, the J gene TRBJ2-6, with 8 nucleotides matching TRBD1. Germline CDR1 reads LGHDT; CDR2 reads YNNKEL (reference sequence). With 1 base clipped from V and 2 bases from J, the junction kept 13 bases outside the gene matches. This CDR3 is built from 20 residues.

This clonotype was seen a few times. The chain recombines TRBV10-3 with TRBJ1-2; no firm D call. Trimming removed 4 bases from V and 4 bases from J, with 7 bases in between. The CDR3 covers 12 residues. Germline CDR1 and CDR2: ENHRY and SYGVKD. In DNA form, the CDR3 reads TGTGCCATCAGTGTTCGCAGCTATGGCTACACCTTC. Translation gives CAISVRSYGYTF.

The chain recombines TRBV5-6 with TRBJ2-1; no definite D call. Trimming pared 4 bases from V and 7 bases from J, leaving 12 bases between. The CDR3 is 13 residues long. Per germline, CDR1 SGHDT and CDR2 YYEEEE. CDR3: CASSTFLENEQFF. CDR3 nucleotide sequence: TGTGCCAGCAGCACCTTTCTAGAAAATGAGCAGTTCTTC.

V and J are TRBV4-1 and TRBJ2-1; D could derive from TRBD1 or TRBD2 (5 bases each). In germline, CDR1 is MGHRA, CDR2 YSYEKL. The germline V and J ends were trimmed by 4 bases and 8 bases, with 18 bases remaining between them. The CDR3 has 15 amino acids. CDR3 nucleotide sequence: TGCGCCAGCAGCCCCGGGACCGGCTACAGAGATGAGCAGTTCTTC. Its protein product is CASSPGTGYRDEQFF.

This rearrangement joins TRBV5-1 to TRBJ2-5; 7 nucleotides match TRBD1. The ends lost 4 bases at V and 2 bases at J; junction bases unmatched: 8. Germline V gene lookup returns CDR1 SGHRS and CDR2 YFSETQ. The CDR3 is 15 residues long. CDR3 nucleotides: TGCGCCAGCAGCGGGGGACAGTTAGAACAAGAGACCCAGTACTTC. It is translated as CASSGGQLEQETQYF.

The V and J genes are TRBV12-3 or TRBV12-4 and TRBJ2-1; 8 nucleotides agree with TRBD1. Matching the DNA end better, TRBJ2-7 makes the J call doubtful. This CDR3 is 16 amino acids long. This chain's CDR3 is CASNTGGRHSYNEQYF. The CDR3 DNA follows: TGTGCCAGCAATACAGGGGGGAGACACTCCTACAATGAGCAGTACTTC.